This TCR beta chain originates from a study of control samples from healthy donors and cancer patients (TCRdb year 2020). As for this clone: Its binding antigen is unknown. No base qualities exist here, and no much larger clone lies one base off it.

Inclusive of the bounding cysteine and phenylalanine, the CDR3 is 18 residues long. Only the CDR3 part of the read is kept: 54 bases, read in frame from the first base. Trimming leaves V shorter by 3 bases and J shorter by 0 bases, with the junction holding 8 bases beyond the gene matches. CDR1 and CDR2 are drawn from the germline V gene: SGDLS, YYNGEE. Preparation of the library involved the immunoSEQ multiplex PCR assay. The immuneACCESS repertoire file appears here via TCRdb, limited to in-frame rearrangements. These files lack a portion of the clones; in checked studies, under half of the deficit traces to unresolved V genes, and the cause of the others is not known. Across this sample there are about 130,000 clones, with roughly 92% seen only once. The top ten hold 5.5% to 7% of the sample.

The chain joins TRBV9 to TRBJ2-2; TRBD2 agrees with 10 junctional bases. Sequenced sample: blood. The origin of this receptor is a young man in good health. The nucleotide sequence is given as TGTGCCAGCAGCGAATTACTAGCGGGGCCCGCGAACACCGGGGAGCTGTTTTTT. Its translation reads: CASSELLAGPANTGELFF.